This T cell receptor (beta chain) was retrieved from a study of synovial regulatory T cells in juvenile arthritis. Assay: immunoSEQ multiplex PCR; the TCRdb copy retains only in-frame clones and omits some. In all, the sample yields about 9,900 clones. This CDR3 has 14 residues. Nucleotide data are not available. Germline CDR1 and CDR2: ENHRY and SYGVKD. Comment on this clone: Its antigen remains unknown.

Whole-study findings and limits: Compared with other blood Treg cells, inflammation-associated Treg cells had reduced TCR diversity.

The sample consisted of Treg cells from blood. Subset described: HLA-DR+ inflammation-associated blood Treg cells. The source of this sequence is a donor aged 2-30 years with juvenile idiopathic arthritis. The V gene is TRBV10-3, the J gene TRBJ2-7. The CDR3 is CAISDGNPSYEQYF.